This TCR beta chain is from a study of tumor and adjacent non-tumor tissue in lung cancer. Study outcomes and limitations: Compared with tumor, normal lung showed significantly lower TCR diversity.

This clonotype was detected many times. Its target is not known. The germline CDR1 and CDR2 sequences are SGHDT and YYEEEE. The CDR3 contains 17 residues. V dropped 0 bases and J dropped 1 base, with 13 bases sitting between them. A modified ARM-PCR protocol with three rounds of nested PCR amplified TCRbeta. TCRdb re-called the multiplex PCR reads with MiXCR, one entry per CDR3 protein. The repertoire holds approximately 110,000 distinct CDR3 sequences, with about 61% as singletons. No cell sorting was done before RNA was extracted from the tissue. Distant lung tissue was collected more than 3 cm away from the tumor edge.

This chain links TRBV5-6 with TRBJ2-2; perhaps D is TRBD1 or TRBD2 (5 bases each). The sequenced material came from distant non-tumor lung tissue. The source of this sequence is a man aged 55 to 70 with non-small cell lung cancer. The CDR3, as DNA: TGTGCCAGCAGCTTGGGGGGGTCGGCCCTGAACACCGGGGAGCTGTTTTTT. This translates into CASSLGGSALNTGELFF.